The rows below give T cell receptor beta chains drawn from one sample of a study of shared clonotypes between healthy human individuals. Method: immunoSEQ multiplex PCR; TCRdb's copy keeps in-frame clones and lacks some. In the table there are some 2,500,000 clones, over 85% of which are singletons. Sequencing was done on a sample of naive CD4+ T cells from PBMCs. These receptors all come from a man younger than 35 in good health. Some clones in this sample may be carry-over from other donors' samples. Each CDR3 is given with its conserved first and last residue. Each record gives: clone size, V gene, J gene, D gene, CDR3 DNA, CDR3 protein. D genes are given only for firm matches. Clone size is given for some rows only: seen once, a few or many times, or a class if the clone is expanded.

size: .; V: TRBV30; J: TRBJ2-1; D: TRBD2; DNA: TGTGCCTGGAGTTCGGGGGGGAACAATGAGCAGTTCTTC; CDR3: CAWSSGGNNEQFF
size: .; V: TRBV2; J: TRBJ1-5; D: .; DNA: TGTGCCAGCAAAAGGGAATATCAGCCCCAGCATTTT; CDR3: CASKREYQPQHF
size: .; V: TRBV9; J: TRBJ2-6; D: TRBD1; DNA: TGTGCCAGCAGCGTAGTTGGGGGACAGGGTTCTGGGGCCAACGTCCTGACTTTC; CDR3: CASSVVGGQGSGANVLTF
size: .; V: TRBV28; J: TRBJ2-5; D: .; DNA: TGTGCCACCAGTAACGAAGAGACCCAGTACTTC; CDR3: CATSNEETQYF
size: .; V: TRBV7-3; J: TRBJ1-1; D: .; DNA: TGTGCCAGCAGCCCCGGGGGAGGGAGTCGTTTAGCTTTCTTT; CDR3: CASSPGGGSRLAFF
size: .; V: TRBV2; J: TRBJ1-1; D: .; DNA: TGTGCCAGCAGTGTCTCGGGGGTGAACACTGAAGCTTTCTTT; CDR3: CASSVSGVNTEAFF
size: .; V: TRBV6-1; J: TRBJ2-3; D: .; DNA: TGTGCCAGCAGTGTCCGGGACACCCGAGGGGATACGCAGTATTTT; CDR3: CASSVRDTRGDTQYF
size: .; V: TRBV2; J: TRBJ2-7; D: .; DNA: TGTGCCAGCAGTGATCATTCCGAGCAGTACTTC; CDR3: CASSDHSEQYF
size: .; V: TRBV21-1; J: TRBJ2-7; D: .; DNA: TGTGCCAGCAGCAAAGGAGGACAGGGCACACATCCGGTTTTTGAGCAGTACTTC; CDR3: CASSKGGQGTHPVFEQYF
size: .; V: TRBV6-1; J: TRBJ1-2; D: TRBD1; DNA: TGTGCCAGCACCTGGACAGGGGGCATTTATGGCTACACCTTC; CDR3: CASTWTGGIYGYTF
size: once; V: TRBV19; J: TRBJ1-2; D: .; DNA: TGTGCCAGTAGTAGCGCGGGACTTAGTTATGGCTACACCTTC; CDR3: CASSSAGLSYGYTF
size: .; V: TRBV5-1; J: TRBJ1-5; D: .; DNA: TGCGCCAGCAGCTTGGGGACAACTCTCGATCAGCCCCAGCATTTT; CDR3: CASSLGTTLDQPQHF
size: .; V: TRBV7-9; J: TRBJ1-2; D: .; DNA: TGTGCCAGCAGCTTTCTGCCCCTTGTATTGGGCCCCTATGAGTCCACCTTC; CDR3: CASSFLPLVLGPYESTF
size: .; V: TRBV5-1; J: TRBJ1-1; D: .; DNA: TGCGCCAGCAGCCCGACAGTCCTGACGAACACTGAAGCTTTCTTT; CDR3: CASSPTVLTNTEAFF
size: .; V: TRBV28; J: TRBJ2-1; D: .; DNA: TGTGCCAGCAGTTTAGGGCGCGCTTCCTATGAGCAGTTCTTC; CDR3: CASSLGRASYEQFF
size: .; V: TRBV13; J: TRBJ1-2; D: .; DNA: TGTGCCAGCAGCCGCCGTTATGGCTACACCTTC; CDR3: CASSRRYGYTF
size: .; V: TRBV7-8; J: TRBJ2-1; D: .; DNA: TGTGCCAGCTCTTCAGGGGAGAATGAGCAGTTCTTC; CDR3: CASSSGENEQFF
size: .; V: TRBV18; J: TRBJ1-5; D: .; DNA: TGTGCCAGCTCACCATCCGGCCTGGGGATCCAGCCCCAGCATTTT; CDR3: CASSPSGLGIQPQHF
size: .; V: TRBV25-1; J: TRBJ1-1; D: .; DNA: TGTGCCAGCAGTGAGAGACAAGCAGGGAGCACTGAAGCTTTCTTT; CDR3: CASSERQAGSTEAFF
size: .; V: TRBV10-3; J: TRBJ1-2; D: .; DNA: TGTGCCATCAGTGCTGACGGTGGGGCAGGTACGCTTGGAACTAGCAACTATGGCTACACCTTC; CDR3: CAISADGGAGTLGTSNYGYTF
size: .; V: TRBV14; J: TRBJ2-7; D: TRBD2; DNA: TGTGCCAGCAGCAGCCGGACTAGCGGGGGATACGAGCAGTACTTC; CDR3: CASSSRTSGGYEQYF
size: .; V: TRBV4-3; J: TRBJ2-3; D: .; DNA: TGCGCCAGCAGCCAAGTAGCTAGAGCTTTCACAGATACGCAGTATTTT; CDR3: CASSQVARAFTDTQYF
size: .; V: TRBV29-1; J: TRBJ2-3; D: .; DNA: TGCAGCGTTGATCGGCAGGGGTGGGATACGCAGTATTTT; CDR3: CSVDRQGWDTQYF
size: .; V: TRBV5-1; J: TRBJ1-1; D: TRBD1; DNA: TGCGCCAGCAGCGGGCGACAGGGTGTGAACACTGAAGCTTTCTTT; CDR3: CASSGRQGVNTEAFF
size: .; V: TRBV30; J: TRBJ2-1; D: .; DNA: TGTGCCTGGAGTGACCGCCAAGGGGATGAGCAGTTCTTC; CDR3: CAWSDRQGDEQFF
size: .; V: TRBV27; J: TRBJ2-1; D: .; DNA: TGTGCCAGCAACAACAGAAATCAGGGCAATGAGCAGTTCTTC; CDR3: CASNNRNQGNEQFF
size: .; V: TRBV7-8; J: TRBJ2-5; D: .; DNA: TGTGCCAGCAGCCCCGCCGGCCAAGAGACCCAGTACTTC; CDR3: CASSPAGQETQYF
size: .; V: TRBV19; J: TRBJ2-5; D: .; DNA: TGTGCCAGTAGTATTTTTGGTTGGGAAGAGACCCAGTACTTC; CDR3: CASSIFGWEETQYF
size: .; V: TRBV30; J: TRBJ1-5; D: .; DNA: TGTGCCTGGAGTGCGGGACAAGCTAGCAATCAGCCCCAGCATTTT; CDR3: CAWSAGQASNQPQHF
size: .; V: TRBV7-9; J: TRBJ2-7; D: .; DNA: TGTGCCAGCAGCCGCGGGACGGTGCAAGTACTCTACGAGCAGTACTTC; CDR3: CASSRGTVQVLYEQYF
size: .; V: TRBV2; J: TRBJ1-5; D: .; DNA: TGTGCCAGCACCGCCGGGCAGGGCCGTATGGATCAGCCCCAGCATTTT; CDR3: CASTAGQGRMDQPQHF
size: .; V: TRBV29-1; J: TRBJ2-3; D: .; DNA: TGCAGCGCTAATACAGGGACAGATACGCAGTATTTT; CDR3: CSANTGTDTQYF
size: once; V: TRBV11-1; J: TRBJ1-6; D: TRBD1; DNA: TGTGCCAGCAGCACAGGGGACACTGGGAATTCACCCCTCCACTTT; CDR3: CASSTGDTGNSPLHF
size: .; V: TRBV5-1; J: TRBJ1-1; D: .; DNA: TGCGCCAGCAGCTTGTATGGAGGGCCGGCTGAAGCTTTCTTT; CDR3: CASSLYGGPAEAFF
size: .; V: TRBV12-2; J: TRBJ1-1; D: .; DNA: TGTGCAAGTCGCTTGATTTTTCGGACACCAATGAACACTGAAGCTTTCTTT; CDR3: CASRLIFRTPMNTEAFF
size: .; V: TRBV4-1; J: TRBJ1-4; D: .; DNA: TGCGCCAGCAGCCAAGGGTGGGCAACTAGGGAAAAACTGTTTTTT; CDR3: CASSQGWATREKLFF
size: .; V: TRBV30; J: TRBJ2-1; D: TRBD1; DNA: TGTGCCTGGAGGGCGGGACAGGGGAAGAATGAGCAGTTCTTC; CDR3: CAWRAGQGKNEQFF
size: .; V: TRBV4-2; J: TRBJ2-1; D: TRBD2; DNA: TGTGCCAGCAGCCAACACGAAGCGGGACCCCAGAACCGTGAGCAGTTCTTC; CDR3: CASSQHEAGPQNREQFF
size: .; V: TRBV7-2; J: TRBJ2-1; D: .; DNA: TGTGCCAGTAACCCCACTAGTTACTATATCGGTGAGCAGTTCTTC; CDR3: CASNPTSYYIGEQFF
size: .; V: TRBV6-1; J: TRBJ1-2; D: .; DNA: TGTGCCAGCAGTGAAGTCTTGTCAGGGCCCAACTATGGCTACACCTTC; CDR3: CASSEVLSGPNYGYTF
size: .; V: TRBV11-3; J: TRBJ2-2; D: TRBD1; DNA: TGTGCCAGCAGCCGAGGACAGGGGGCAGCCGGGGAGCTGTTTTTT; CDR3: CASSRGQGAAGELFF
size: .; V: TRBV7-2; J: TRBJ1-5; D: .; DNA: TGTGCCAGCAGCTTAATTCGCCGGGAGTCTAGCAATCAGCCCCAGCATTTT; CDR3: CASSLIRRESSNQPQHF
size: .; V: TRBV4-1; J: TRBJ1-2; D: TRBD1; DNA: TGCGCCAGCAGCCAAGGAAACGACAGGGTAATTGGCTACACCTTC; CDR3: CASSQGNDRVIGYTF
size: .; V: TRBV5-4; J: TRBJ2-1; D: TRBD1; DNA: TGTGCCAGCAGCCCCGGGACAGGGGCCTACAATGAGCAGTTCTTC; CDR3: CASSPGTGAYNEQFF
size: .; V: TRBV6-1; J: TRBJ2-1; D: .; DNA: TGTGCCAGCAGTGAACGCCCGAGCTCCTACAATGAGCAGTTCTTC; CDR3: CASSERPSSYNEQFF
size: .; V: TRBV2; J: TRBJ2-2; D: TRBD2; DNA: TGTGCCAGCAGTGAAGAGCGGGGAGCCACCGGGGAGCTGTTTTTT; CDR3: CASSEERGATGELFF
size: .; V: TRBV19; J: TRBJ2-4; D: TRBD2; DNA: TGTGCCAGTAGAGGGGAGGGGTTCAAAAACATTCAGTACTTC; CDR3: CASRGEGFKNIQYF
size: once; V: TRBV11-2; J: TRBJ2-7; D: TRBD2; DNA: TGTGCCAGCAGCCAATCCATAGCGGGCGAGGCCTACGAGCAGTACTTC; CDR3: CASSQSIAGEAYEQYF
size: .; V: TRBV15; J: TRBJ1-3; D: .; DNA: TGTGCCACCAGCGGAGGGAGGTCTGGAAACACCATATATTTT; CDR3: CATSGGRSGNTIYF
size: .; V: TRBV11-3; J: TRBJ2-7; D: .; DNA: TGTGCCAGCAGCGGGCAGGGCCCCGAGCAGTACTTC; CDR3: CASSGQGPEQYF
size: .; V: TRBV2; J: TRBJ1-2; D: .; DNA: TGTGCCAGCAGTGGATTGACAGTTAACTATGGCTACACCTTC; CDR3: CASSGLTVNYGYTF
size: .; V: TRBV19; J: TRBJ2-3; D: .; DNA: TGTGCCAGTAGTACTCTCGTGGCCTACACAGATACGCAGTATTTT; CDR3: CASSTLVAYTDTQYF
size: .; V: TRBV10-1; J: TRBJ2-2; D: .; DNA: TGCGCCAGCAGTGACAGGGTTAAGACCGGGGAGCTGTTTTTT; CDR3: CASSDRVKTGELFF
size: .; V: TRBV27; J: TRBJ1-2; D: .; DNA: TGTGCCAGCAGTAAACGGGGAGGGGAGAACTATGGCTACACCTTC; CDR3: CASSKRGGENYGYTF
size: .; V: TRBV28; J: TRBJ1-3; D: .; DNA: TGTGCCAGCAGTACAGAGACCGGGGGCATATATTTT; CDR3: CASSTETGGIYF